What follows are 31 T cell receptor beta chains derived from one specimen sequenced in a study of blood T cell repertoires in COVID-19. Measured with immunoSEQ multiplex PCR; TCRdb has only the in-frame clones, and not every one. The data contain 110,000 or so clones, roughly 90% of them seen just once; the ten biggest clones take up 7.7%. Sequencing input: peripheral blood. The receptors were gathered from a human donor in a cohort sampled during active COVID-19.

The chain recombines TRBV27 with TRBJ2-2, with 9 bases that match TRBD1. Trimming cost V 2 bases and J 8 bases; bases outside gene matches: 9. The CDR3 runs 16 residues. Germline CDR1 is MNHEY and CDR2 is SMNVEV (reference sequence). This chain's CDR3 is CASSLVGQGAIGELFF. CDR3 coding DNA: TGTGCCAGCAGTTTAGTGGGACAGGGTGCAATTGGGGAGCTGTTTTTT.

The genes are TRBV3-1 (or the pseudogene TRBV3-2) and TRBJ2-6, with D possibly being TRBD1 (6 bases). CDR3 length: 14 amino acids. Between the trimmed V and J ends, which lost 4 bases and 5 bases, there was a span of 9 bases. From germline, CDR1 is LGHDT and CDR2 YNNKEL (reference sequence). The CDR3 DNA reads TGTGCCAGCAGCCCTAGGGACAGGGCCAACGTCCTGACTTTC. This translates into CASSPRDRANVLTF.

This clone was counted a single time. V and J are TRBV11-3 and TRBJ2-1; 10 nucleotides agree with TRBD1. Germline V gene sequence: CDR1 SGHNT, CDR2 YENEEA. Trimming at V came to 7 bases and at J to 5 bases, leaving 5 bases not matched to a gene. This CDR3 comprises 14 residues. The CDR3 sequence: CASTSGTGDNEQFF. The CDR3 DNA follows: TGTGCCAGCACCTCCGGGACAGGGGACAATGAGCAGTTCTTC.

The rearrangement uses TRBV12-2 and TRBJ2-3; the D segment call TRBD2 is taken from the table without a DNA check. TRBV12-2 is given as a pseudogene. The CDR3 loop spans 16 amino acids. The CDR3 region has the DNA TGTGCAAGTCGCCGGCCCGGGACTAGTGGGGCAGATACGCAGTATTTT. This gives the protein CASRRPGTSGADTQYF.

The chain is built from TRBV6-5 and TRBJ2-1; TRBD1 matches 9 bases. J was trimmed by 3 bases and V by 6 bases; bases with no gene match: 6. The CDR3 is 15 amino acids. Germline CDR1 MNHEY, CDR2 SVGAGI. Written as DNA, the CDR3 is TGTGCCAGCAGCGCGGACAGGGGCATCTACAATGAGCAGTTCTTC. Encoded protein: CASSADRGIYNEQFF.

The chain is built from TRBV12-5 and TRBJ2-7; D may be TRBD2 (5 bases). The germline V and J ends were trimmed by 5 bases and 0 bases, with 14 bases remaining between them. The germline V gene encodes CDR1 LGHNT and CDR2 FRNRAP. This CDR3 has 15 residues. CDR3 sequence: CASGALGDSSYEQYF. The CDR3 DNA reads TGTGCTAGTGGTGCCCTCGGGGATAGCTCCTACGAGCAGTACTTC.

The chain links TRBV9 to TRBJ1-4, with 9 bases aligning to TRBD1. The CDR3 has 15 amino acids. V lost 2 bases and J lost 7; bases outside the gene matches: 6. Germline V CDR1 and CDR2: SGDLS, YYNGEE. The CDR3 bases are TGTGCCAGCAGCGTCTCGGGACAGGGTATTGAAAAACTGTTTTTT. Encoded protein: CASSVSGQGIEKLFF.

J is TRBJ1-2 and V is TRBV25-1, with TRBD1 matching 10 bases. The germline V gene encodes CDR1 MGHDK and CDR2 SYGVNS. The CDR3 consists of 14 residues. V trimming: 3 bases; J trimming: 8 bases; junction bases outside the gene matches: 6. CDR3 residues: CASSEGQGRWGYTF. CDR3 bases: TGTGCCAGCAGTGAGGGACAGGGGCGCTGGGGCTACACCTTC.

Note on this clone: One end of the junction fails to match germline, which may point to a read error. The V and J genes are TRBV7-7 and TRBJ2-2; 9 positions agree with TRBD2. CDR3 size: 18 residues. Per the germline V gene, CDR1 is SSHAT and CDR2 is FNYEAQ (reference sequence). The CDR3 DNA is TGTGCTAGCAGCCCCTCGGCGGTGGTAGCGGGGGTGTCCGGGGAGCTGTTTTTT. Its translation is CASSPSAVVAGVSGELFF.

The chain has TRBV6-5 and TRBJ2-2; 7 bases are shared with TRBD1. V dropped 5 bases and J dropped 2; count of bases not matched to a gene: 5. Germline V gene sequence: CDR1 MNHEY, CDR2 SVGAGI. This CDR3 region has 15 residues. For the CDR3, the DNA is TGTGCCAGCAGTCCCGGGACAGTAAACACCGGGGAGCTGTTTTTT. Its protein is CASSPGTVNTGELFF.

J is TRBJ2-2 and V is TRBV30; D is perhaps TRBD1 (5 bases). In germline, CDR1 is GTSNPN, CDR2 SVGIG (reference sequence). V shed 3 bases and J shed 0 bases, with 11 bases lying between them. The CDR3 runs 15 residues. The CDR3 here is CAWRKGSANTGELFF. CDR3 in DNA: TGTGCCTGGAGGAAGGGGTCAGCGAACACCGGGGAGCTGTTTTTT.

The rearrangement links TRBV20-1 to TRBJ2-7, with 9 bases matching TRBD2. After removal of 3 bases from V and 2 bases from J, the junction contained 2 bases not matched to a gene. The CDR3 length is 13 residues. Germline values: CDR1 DFQATT, CDR2 SNEGSKA (reference sequence). CDR3 sequence: CSASTSGPYEQYF. CDR3 coding DNA: TGCAGTGCTAGTACTAGCGGGCCCTACGAGCAGTACTTC.

This clone was recorded a few times. An end of the junction differs from the germline gene, which may be a read error. The chain combines TRBV7-9 with TRBJ1-1, with TRBD1 identical over 9 bases. Germline assignment: CDR1 SEHNR and CDR2 FQNEAQ (reference sequence). The CDR3 runs to 11 residues. The DNA of the CDR3 is TGCAGCGGACAGGGGTTCACTGAAGCTTTCTTT. Protein: CSGQGFTEAFF.

The gene calls are TRBV19 and TRBJ2-7, with TRBD1 matching 7 bases. V lost 3 bases, J lost 1 base, and 6 bases stayed unmatched. CDR1 and CDR2 (germline): LNHDA, SQIVND (reference sequence). This CDR3 has 15 residues. The CDR3 DNA sequence: TGTGCCAGTAGTATTGCTCCAGGGGGATCCTACGAGCAGTACTTC. It is translated as CASSIAPGGSYEQYF.

The V gene is TRBV6-4, the J gene TRBJ2-7; TRBD1 agrees at 8 bases. V shed 9 bases, J shed 7 bases, and the junction held 11 bases outside the gene matches. The CDR3 extends over 13 amino acids. CDR1 MRHNA and CDR2 SNTAGT come from the germline V gene. CDR3 amino acids: CARARGHACEQYF. For the CDR3, the DNA is TGTGCCAGGGCCAGGGGGCACGCATGTGAGCAGTACTTC.

The rearrangement joins TRBV4-1 to TRBJ1-1; D perhaps matches TRBD1 (6 bases). V was pared by 3 bases and J by 6 bases, with 17 bases between. Germline V gene data show CDR1 as MGHRA and CDR2 as YSYEKL. The CDR3 has 15 amino acids. In DNA form, the CDR3 reads TGCGCCAGCAGCCACCCTGTTTGGGGGCGGGCTGAAGCTTTCTTT. Encoded protein: CASSHPVWGRAEAFF.

A few counts support this clone. The rearrangement joins TRBV3-1 (or the pseudogene TRBV3-2) to TRBJ2-7; D possibly corresponds to TRBD2 (5 bases). The CDR3 has 12 residues. Germline CDR1 and CDR2: LGHDT and YNNKEL (reference sequence). V shed 3 bases and J shed 3 bases, with 6 bases lying between them. In DNA, the CDR3 is TGTGCCAGCAGCCACAGCGGCTACGAGCAGTACTTC. Residues: CASSHSGYEQYF.

Only a few counts were recorded for this clone. Other DNA sequences in this specimen translate into the identical CDR3. V is TRBV5-1 and J is TRBJ2-7; D might be TRBD1 (6 bases). CDR3 size: 14 residues. Germline CDR1 SGHRS, CDR2 YFSETQ. Trimming took off 2 bases at V and 3 bases at J, with 12 bases between the two ends. CDR3 DNA: TGCGCCAGCAGCTTAGGGACAACGATCTACGAGCAGTACTTC. Translating it yields CASSLGTTIYEQYF.

The rearrangement links TRBV27 to TRBJ1-2; D is possibly TRBD1 (6 bases). Germline V CDR1 and CDR2: MNHEY, SMNVEV (reference sequence). The CDR3 consists of 13 residues. V gave up 6 bases and J gave up 6 bases, with 14 bases separating them. CDR3 protein: CASRSTGTDGYTF. CDR3 nucleotide sequence: TGTGCCAGCAGGTCTACAGGGACGGATGGCTACACCTTC.

This chain uses TRBV7-2 with TRBJ1-1, with D uncertain. Trimming shortened V by 0 bases and J by 2 bases, and 7 bases separated the two germline ends. Germline V gene sequence: CDR1 SGHTA, CDR2 FQGNSA. The CDR3 runs to 14 residues. In DNA, the CDR3 is TGTGCCAGCAGCTTAGCCGGGGTAAACACTGAAGCTTTCTTT. This encodes CASSLAGVNTEAFF.

This sequence joins TRBV5-1 and TRBJ2-3; 7 bases map to TRBD1. Trimming at V came to 6 bases and at J to 0 bases, leaving 4 bases not matched to a gene. Per germline, CDR1 SGHRS and CDR2 YFSETQ. The CDR3 sequence is 14 residues long. CDR3 nucleotides: TGCGCCAGCACCGGGACAGCAAGCACAGATACGCAGTATTTT. Amino acids: CASTGTASTDTQYF.

The chain carries TRBV7-3 and TRBJ2-2; 8 nucleotides align to TRBD2. V lost 5 bases, J lost 0 bases, and 2 bases stayed unmatched. The CDR3 covers 15 residues. The germline gives CDR1 SGHTA, CDR2 FQGTGA. The CDR3 loop is CASSPGLANTGELFF. As DNA, the CDR3 is TGTGCCAGCAGCCCGGGACTAGCGAACACCGGGGAGCTGTTTTTT. The full variable domain, rest sourced from reference TRBV7-3 and TRBJ2-2, is GAGVSQTPSNKVTEKGKYVELRCDPISGHTALYWYRQSLGQGPEFLIYFQGTGAADDSGLPNDRFFAVRPEGSVSTLKIQRTERGDSAVYLCASSPGLANTGELFFGEGSRLTVL.

The chain recombines TRBV6-4 with TRBJ2-1; D is possibly TRBD1 (6 bases). The CDR3 extends over 15 amino acids. Germline V lookup: CDR1 MRHNA, CDR2 SNTAGT. Trimming cost V 5 bases and J 0 bases, with 11 bases left between them. CDR3 residues: CASSQGTSSYNEQFF. CDR3 sequence (DNA): TGTGCCAGCAGTCAGGGGACCAGCTCCTACAATGAGCAGTTCTTC.

This chain uses TRBV12-5 with TRBJ2-2, with 9 bases fitting TRBD1. The germline CDR1 and CDR2 sequences are LGHNT and FRNRAP. V lost 6 bases to trimming and J lost 1 base; unmatched junction nucleotides: 3. CDR3 length equals 15 residues. The CDR3 loop is CASGRDRVNTGELFF. The DNA for the CDR3 is TGTGCTAGTGGGCGGGACAGGGTGAACACCGGGGAGCTGTTTTTT.

The J gene is TRBJ1-2, the V gene TRBV29-1; TRBD1 might be the D (5 bases). Germline assignment: CDR1 SQVTM and CDR2 ANQGSEA. With 2 bases removed from V and 8 bases from J, the gap between germline ends came to 12 bases. CDR3 length equals 12 residues. The CDR3 DNA follows: TGCAGCGTTGAATCGGCAGGGAAGGGCTACACCTTC. It specifies CSVESAGKGYTF.

This clone showed up just a few times. The chain employs TRBV9 and TRBJ2-5; D remains ambiguous. Germline values: CDR1 SGDLS, CDR2 YYNGEE. Between the trimmed V and J ends, which lost 0 bases and 4 bases, there was a span of 10 bases. This CDR3 has 14 amino acids. The DNA for the CDR3 is TGTGCCAGCAGCGTAGGCCTAAGAGGAGAGACCCAGTACTTC. Protein product: CASSVGLRGETQYF.

V is TRBV20-1 and J is TRBJ2-7; tentative D call: TRBD2 (6 bases). Germline CDR1 and CDR2: DFQATT and SNEGSKA (reference sequence). Trimming removed 3 bases at V and 0 bases at J, with 12 bases between. The CDR3 runs to 14 residues. The CDR3 nucleotides are TGCAGTGCTAGTGTTTTGGGGGGCTCCTACGAGCAGTACTTC. Translated: CSASVLGGSYEQYF.

This chain connects TRBV11-2 to TRBJ1-1, with D tentatively TRBD1 (5 bases). Germline V gene data show CDR1 as SGHAT and CDR2 as FQNNGV. CDR3 length: 12 amino acids. Trimming removed 8 bases at V and 0 bases at J, with 7 bases between. This CDR3 is CASGGVNTEAFF. The CDR3 nucleotides read TGTGCCAGCGGGGGGGTGAACACTGAAGCTTTCTTT.

The CDR3 DNA follows: TGTGCCAGCAGGACCCCCGGGACATCGATTTATGGCTACACCTTC. It yields the protein CASRTPGTSIYGYTF. V usage is TRBV6-5 and J usage is TRBJ1-2; D possibly corresponds to TRBD1 (6 bases). The length of the CDR3 is 15 residues. V lost 6 bases, J lost 5 bases, and 19 bases lay in between. Germline lookup yields CDR1 MNHEY and CDR2 SVGAGI.

The rearrangement joins TRBV28 to TRBJ2-7; weak D call: TRBD2 (6 bases). The CDR3 has 13 amino acids. Germline V gives CDR1 MDHEN, CDR2 SYDVKM. V lost 5 bases, J lost 6 bases, and 14 bases lay in between. CDR3 coding DNA: TGTGCCAGCAGTGTGGCAAGAGCGGGCGAGCAGTACTTC. The encoded protein is CASSVARAGEQYF. The entire variable domain, with the rest obtained from reference TRBV28 and TRBJ2-7, is as follows: DVKVTQSSRYLVKRTGEKVFLECVQDMDHENMFWYRQDPGLGLRLIYFSYDVKMKEKGDIPEGYSVSREKKERFSLILESASTNQTSMYLCASSVARAGEQYFGPGTRLTVT.

The genes are TRBV7-9 and TRBJ1-4, with 7 bases aligning to TRBD1. The CDR3 sequence is 14 residues long. Germline V gives CDR1 SEHNR, CDR2 FQNEAQ (reference sequence). After removal of 5 bases from V and 7 bases from J, the junction contained 7 bases not matched to a gene. CDR3 loop: CASSRQGLSEKLFF. The CDR3 DNA reads as TGTGCCAGCAGCCGACAGGGCCTCAGTGAAAAACTGTTTTTT.